A selection of T cell receptor beta chains follows, all from one sample in a study of prognosis after radiotherapy for stage I lung cancer. TCRdb re-derived calls from the multiplex PCR reads in MiXCR, one entry per CDR3 protein. The sample has more than 30,000 distinct CDR3 sequences, about 42% seen once. The sample here was PBMCs, taken before or after stereotactic body radiation therapy (not recorded which). These receptors were obtained from a donor aged 50 or older with non-small cell lung cancer. Each CDR3 is given with its conserved first and last residue. D genes are given only for firm matches. Size values are once, few and many counts, or a class for expanded clones, and some rows have none.

v_call	d_call	j_call	clone_size	cdr3_aa	cdr3_nt
TRBV12-3/TRBV12-4	-	TRBJ1-1	many	CASSSRGGMTEAFF	TGTGCCAGCAGCTCCCGGGGGGGGATGACTGAAGCTTTCTTT
TRBV11-3	-	TRBJ2-1	few	CASSLDQDSYNEQFF	TGTGCCAGCAGCTTAGACCAGGACTCCTACAATGAGCAGTTCTTC
TRBV29-1	-	TRBJ1-2	many	CSVGTNPGYGYTF	TGCAGCGTTGGGACAAACCCCGGGTATGGCTACACCTTC
TRBV20-1	TRBD2	TRBJ2-5	many	CSARDLREGGETQYF	TGCAGTGCTAGAGATTTGAGGGAGGGCGGGGAGACCCAGTACTTC
TRBV7-6	-	TRBJ1-1	many	CASSLSGVNTEAFF	TGTGCCAGCAGCTTGTCAGGGGTTAACACTGAAGCTTTCTTT
TRBV9	-	TRBJ2-1	many	CASSVDGAYNEQFF	TGTGCCAGCAGCGTAGACGGAGCCTACAATGAGCAGTTCTTC
TRBV18	-	TRBJ2-3	-	CASSPTEAGKSDTQYF	TGTGCCAGCTCCCCCACTGAGGCAGGGAAGAGTGATACGCAGTATTTT
TRBV5-6	TRBD1	TRBJ2-5	few	CASSRGQGGLETQYF	TGTGCCAGCAGCCGCGGACAGGGTGGATTAGAGACCCAGTACTTC
TRBV6-2/TRBV6-3	-	TRBJ1-3	-	CATIISRSGNTIYF	TGTGCCACCATTATTTCCCGCTCTGGAAACACCATATATTTT
TRBV5-1	TRBD2	TRBJ2-7	many	CASSLGLAGREQYF	TGCGCCAGCAGCTTGGGGCTAGCGGGAAGGGAGCAGTACTTC
TRBV15	TRBD2	TRBJ2-2	-	CATSSTGLVAGELFF	TGTGCCACCAGCAGTACGGGACTAGTTGCCGGGGAGCTGTTTTTT
TRBV4-1	-	TRBJ2-7	many	CASSQDENSGYEQYF	TGCGCCAGCAGCCAAGATGAGAACTCTGGATACGAGCAGTACTTC
TRBV9	TRBD2	TRBJ2-2	many	CASSVGGGQTGELFF	TGTGCCAGCAGCGTAGGGGGGGGTCAAACCGGGGAGCTGTTTTTT
TRBV11-3	TRBD2	TRBJ2-2	-	CASIPAGGGRTGELFF	TGTGCCAGCATCCCAGCGGGGGGGGGGAGAACCGGGGAGCTGTTTTTT
TRBV18	-	TRBJ2-6	many	CASSFGHPSGANVLTF	TGTGCCAGCTCATTTGGACACCCCTCTGGGGCCAACGTCCTGACTTTC
TRBV7-9	-	TRBJ1-1	few	CASSFSPINTEAFF	TGTGCCAGCAGCTTTAGTCCAATAAACACTGAAGCTTTCTTT
TRBV11-1	-	TRBJ2-7	-	CASNKIKGVYEQYF	TGTGCCAGCAACAAAATAAAAGGGGTCTACGAGCAGTACTTC
TRBV5-1	TRBD1	TRBJ2-1	many	CASSKGQDNEQFF	TGCGCCAGCAGCAAAGGACAGGACAATGAGCAGTTCTTC
TRBV20-1	-	TRBJ2-3	-	CSARSAKRATDTQYF	TGCAGTGCTAGGTCCGCTAAGCGAGCCACAGATACGCAGTATTTT
TRBV10-2	-	TRBJ2-7	many	CASRAGFNEQYF	TGCGCCAGCAGGGCAGGGTTTAACGAGCAGTACTTC
TRBV6-1	-	TRBJ1-2	once	CASGVERNYGYTF	TGTGCCAGCGGAGTAGAACGAAACTATGGCTACACCTTC
TRBV13	TRBD2	TRBJ2-1	-	CASSQGLAGNEQFF	TGTGCCAGCAGCCAAGGACTAGCGGGCAATGAGCAGTTCTTC
TRBV4-1	-	TRBJ1-3	many	CASSPPGRAVGNTIYF	TGCGCCAGCAGCCCCCCGGGACGAGCCGTTGGAAACACCATATATTTT
TRBV12-3/TRBV12-4	-	TRBJ1-1	-	CASSPQGGEAFF	TGTGCCAGCAGTCCGCAGGGAGGAGAAGCTTTCTTT
TRBV18	TRBD2	TRBJ2-3	many	CASSPTRTSGNYGTDTQYF	TGTGCCAGCTCACCGACTCGGACTAGCGGGAATTATGGCACAGATACGCAGTATTTT
TRBV20-1	-	TRBJ2-3	many	CSAHYAGVTDTQYF	TGCAGTGCTCACTATGCTGGGGTTACAGATACGCAGTATTTT
TRBV2	-	TRBJ2-7	many	CASRRGEGKQYF	TGTGCCAGCAGACGGGGCGAGGGGAAGCAGTACTTC
TRBV6-1	-	TRBJ2-1	many	CASFRGWNEQFF	TGTGCCAGTTTCCGGGGGTGGAATGAGCAGTTCTTC
TRBV20-1	TRBD2	TRBJ2-3	medium-sized	CSAGPRGGSTDTQYF	TGCAGTGCTGGTCCCCGCGGGGGTAGCACAGATACGCAGTATTTT
TRBV11-2	-	TRBJ1-2	-	CASSHRDVGFTF	TGTGCCAGCAGTCACCGGGACGTAGGCTTCACCTTC
TRBV20-1	TRBD2	TRBJ2-6	-	CSARRGGLSGANVMTF	TGCAGTGCTAGACGGGGGGGCCTCTCTGGGGCGAACGTCATGACTTTC
TRBV19	-	TRBJ2-2	many	CASRISTNTGELFF	TGTGCCAGTAGGATTAGTACGAACACCGGGGAGCTGTTTTTT
TRBV7-9	-	TRBJ2-1	-	CASSSTGSDNEQFF	TGTGCCAGCAGCAGTACAGGGTCGGACAATGAGCAGTTCTTC
TRBV5-1	TRBD2	TRBJ2-7	-	CTSTTGTSGYEHYF	TGCACCAGCACGACCGGGACTAGCGGATACGAGCATTACTTC
TRBV6-1	-	TRBJ1-5	-	CASSDGEGNQPQHF	TGTGCCAGCAGTGACGGGGAAGGAAATCAGCCCCAGCATTTT
TRBV20-1	-	TRBJ2-1	many	CSARDLTQEINEQFF	TGCAGTGCTAGAGATTTGACACAGGAAATCAATGAGCAGTTCTTC
TRBV6-1	-	TRBJ2-7	-	CASSRGYDEQYF	TGTGCCAGCAGCAGAGGGTACGACGAGCAGTACTTC
TRBV6-5	-	TRBJ2-7	-	CASSYSMGGFEQYF	TGTGCCAGCAGTTACTCGATGGGGGGATTCGAGCAGTACTTC
TRBV2	TRBD2	TRBJ2-2	-	CASRVQTSWRAGTGELFF	TGTGCCAGCAGGGTCCAGACTAGCTGGAGAGCAGGGACCGGGGAGCTGTTTTTT
TRBV7-9	TRBD1	TRBJ2-1	many	CASRGTGTYNEQFF	TGTGCCAGCAGGGGGACAGGGACCTACAATGAGCAGTTCTTC
TRBV28	TRBD1	TRBJ1-5	-	CASSFSRRDRWRNQPQHF	TGTGCCAGCAGTTTCTCACGCCGGGACAGGTGGCGAAATCAGCCCCAGCATTTT
TRBV24-1	-	TRBJ1-2	-	CATSDPSVDGNYGYTF	TGTGCCACCAGTGATCCTTCCGTGGACGGGAACTATGGCTACACCTTC
TRBV20-1	TRBD1	TRBJ2-5	-	CTGQGGETQYF	TGCACGGGACAGGGGGGGGAGACCCAGTACTTC
TRBV6-2/TRBV6-3	-	TRBJ2-5	-	CASSEATVETQYF	TGTGCCAGCAGTGAAGCTACAGTAGAGACCCAGTACTTC
TRBV27	-	TRBJ2-1	-	CASSHRTALYNEQFF	TGTGCCAGCAGTCACCGGACTGCATTGTACAATGAGCAGTTCTTC
TRBV5-4	-	TRBJ1-2	many	CASSLELGGYGYTF	TGTGCCAGCAGCTTGGAACTTGGGGGCTATGGCTACACCTTC
TRBV7-3	TRBD2	TRBJ2-3	many	CASSLAGGRDTQYF	TGTGCCAGCAGCCTAGCGGGGGGGCGGGATACGCAGTATTTT
TRBV15	TRBD1	TRBJ1-1	many	CATSRQTGRDTEAFF	TGTGCCACCAGCAGGCAGACAGGGAGGGACACTGAAGCTTTCTTT